Shown below are 22 T cell receptor beta chains from a single sample sequenced in a study of cytomegalovirus exposure and HLA in healthy donors. The PCR used 60 Vbeta and 13 Jbeta primers. Clones were read by immunoSEQ multiplex PCR, and TCRdb kept only the in-frame ones, dropping some. The repertoire includes about 88,000 clones, 65% to 85% of them detected once, and 2.7% sits in the top ten. The material sequenced was PBMCs. The receptors originated from a man aged 30 to 45 in good health and CMV-seronegative.

This clone turned up a few times. The chain employs TRBV15 and TRBJ1-4; D gene ambiguous. In germline, CDR1 is LNHNV, CDR2 YYDKDF (reference sequence). V dropped 3 bases and J dropped 5 bases, with 10 bases sitting between them. This CDR3 spans 14 amino acids. CDR3 coding DNA: TGTGCCACCAGCAGTCCTGACTTGAATGAAAAACTGTTTTTT. Translated, it gives CATSSPDLNEKLFF.

This clone was seen once. This rearrangement joins TRBV6-5 to TRBJ1-6, with 8 bases identical to TRBD1. V was pared by 2 bases and J by 9 bases, with 9 bases of the junction left unmatched. CDR1 and CDR2 from the germline V gene are MNHEY and SVGAGI. CDR3 size: 16 residues. CDR3 in DNA: TGTGCCAGCAGTTACGACATGGACAGGGTTTCTTCACCCCTCCACTTT. Translated: CASSYDMDRVSSPLHF.

The V and J genes are TRBV18 and TRBJ1-5, with TRBD1 as a possible D gene (6 bases). Germline assignment: CDR1 KGHSH and CDR2 LQKENI. The V gene lost 5 bases and the J gene lost 4 bases, with 9 bases spanning the gap. CDR3 length: 13 residues. CDR3: CASSETGNQPQHF. The CDR3 nucleotides are TGTGCCAGCTCAGAAACAGGGAATCAGCCCCAGCATTTT.

This clone appeared once. V gene TRBV5-8 combines with J gene TRBJ1-2, with unresolved D. Looked up from germline, CDR1 is SGHTS and CDR2 is YDEGEE. Trimming stripped 3 bases from V and 7 bases from J, with 10 bases between. The length of the CDR3 is 12 residues. The CDR3 is CASSSTAAGYTF. CDR3 DNA sequence: TGTGCCAGCAGCTCGACTGCGGCTGGCTACACCTTC.

The chain has TRBV19 and TRBJ1-4; D is undetermined. This CDR3 is built from 15 residues. Germline-derived CDR1 and CDR2 are LNHDA and SQIVND (reference sequence). Trimming took 8 bases from V and 4 from J, leaving 17 bases between them. CDR3 sequence: CASSTRADFNEKLFF. The DNA of the CDR3 is TGTGCCAGTTCCACGAGGGCAGACTTTAATGAAAAACTGTTTTTT.

The chain links TRBV6-1 to TRBJ1-4; 7 bases map to TRBD1. This CDR3 comprises 14 residues. Germline loops: CDR1 MNHNS, CDR2 SASEGT. J gave up 4 bases and V 7 bases, and 6 bases lay outside the gene matches. The CDR3 here is CASIHRGSNEKLFF. CDR3 bases: TGTGCCAGCATCCACAGGGGTAGTAATGAAAAACTGTTTTTT.

The J gene is TRBJ2-2, the V gene TRBV5-6; D is possibly TRBD1 (6 bases). Germline V CDR1 and CDR2: SGHDT, YYEEEE. Trimming removed 2 bases at V and 6 bases at J, with 26 bases between. The CDR3 totals 19 residues. CDR3 region: CASSFSFSHTGLLPGELFF. CDR3 nucleotides: TGTGCCAGCAGCTTTTCTTTCAGCCATACAGGGCTATTACCCGGGGAGCTGTTTTTT.

The J gene is TRBJ1-2, the V gene TRBV6-5; D not resolved. This CDR3 contains 15 residues. Germline CDR1 and CDR2: MNHEY and SVGAGI. Trimming stripped 0 bases from V and 1 base from J, with 9 bases between. DNA for the CDR3: TGTGCCAGCAGTTACTCTCGGGGAGTTAACTATGGCTACACCTTC. It is translated as CASSYSRGVNYGYTF.

V usage is TRBV7-3 and J usage is TRBJ2-6, with a tentative D call TRBD1 (5 bases). CDR1 and CDR2 (germline): SGHTA, FQGTGA. The V and J ends lost 2 bases and 3 bases respectively, with 17 bases between them. The CDR3 runs to 18 residues. CDR3: CASSLSVPGYYGANVLTF. Here the CDR3 DNA reads TGTGCCAGCAGCTTATCAGTCCCAGGGTACTATGGGGCCAACGTCCTGACTTTC.

The chain is built from TRBV7-2 and TRBJ1-1, with D unclear. The CDR3 contains 16 residues. Germline lookup yields CDR1 SGHTA and CDR2 FQGNSA. Trimming left V 5 bases short and J 1 base short, with 17 bases between. The chain's CDR3 is CASSRKRTAGNTEAFF. The CDR3, as DNA: TGTGCCAGCAGCCGGAAGAGGACCGCGGGGAACACTGAAGCTTTCTTT.

This clone has a handful of counts. The chain combines TRBV5-1 with TRBJ2-1, with 8 bases lining up with TRBD2. The CDR3 has 16 residues. Germline assignment: CDR1 SGHRS and CDR2 YFSETQ. With V trimmed by 3 bases and J by 0 bases, 5 bases remained unmatched. DNA for the CDR3: TGCGCCAGCAGCTCGACTAGCGCCAGCTCCTACAATGAGCAGTTCTTC. Translation gives CASSSTSASSYNEQFF. Looking up the rest from reference TRBV5-1 and TRBJ2-1 gives the full variable domain: KAGVTQTPRYLIKTRGQQVTLSCSPISGHRSVSWYQQTPGQGLQFLFEYFSETQRNKGNFPGRFSGRQFSNSRSEMNVSTLELGDSALYLCASSSTSASSYNEQFFGPGTRLTVL.

The chain links TRBV7-9 to TRBJ1-5, with a possible D match to TRBD1 (6 bases). The CDR3 totals 13 residues. V lost 5 bases, J lost 4 bases, and 9 bases lay in between. Germline V lookup: CDR1 SEHNR, CDR2 FQNEAQ (reference sequence). The CDR3 spells CASSPQGNQPQHF. The CDR3 DNA follows: TGTGCCAGCAGCCCACAGGGAAATCAGCCCCAGCATTTT.

This clone was found once. The chain employs TRBV5-1 and TRBJ1-4; no clear D. Germline lookup yields CDR1 SGHRS and CDR2 YFSETQ. This CDR3 region has 15 residues. The ends were cut back, 2 bases at V and 0 bases at J, with 8 bases in the middle. The CDR3 loop is CASSFEGATNEKLFF. The CDR3 coding sequence is TGCGCCAGCAGCTTCGAGGGTGCAACTAATGAAAAACTGTTTTTT.

The V gene is TRBV7-9, the J gene TRBJ2-2; 14 nucleotides align to TRBD2. J gave up 0 bases and V 5 bases, and 5 bases lay outside the gene matches. CDR3 length: 18 amino acids. Per the germline V gene, CDR1 is SEHNR and CDR2 is FQNEAQ (reference sequence). CDR3 in DNA: TGTGCCAGCAGCCCTCGGACTAGCGGGGGGACGAACACCGGGGAGCTGTTTTTT. It encodes CASSPRTSGGTNTGELFF.

V gene TRBV9 combines with J gene TRBJ2-3; 10 bases agree with TRBD2. Germline V gene lookup returns CDR1 SGDLS and CDR2 YYNGEE. The J segment lost 2 bases and the V segment lost 4 bases, leaving 4 bases of the junction unmatched. This CDR3 has 15 amino acids. The CDR3 sequence: CASSPSGGATDTQYF. The CDR3 coding sequence is TGTGCCAGCAGCCCCAGCGGGGGGGCCACAGATACGCAGTATTTT.

The chain employs TRBV7-9 and TRBJ2-7; 8 bases are shared with TRBD1. The CDR3 has 12 residues. In germline, CDR1 is SEHNR, CDR2 FQNEAQ (reference sequence). The J segment lost 11 bases and the V segment lost 4 bases, leaving 7 bases of the junction unmatched. CDR3 coding DNA: TGTGCCAGCAGCTCCACATTGACAGGGGAGTACTTC. This sequence encodes CASSSTLTGEYF.

The gene calls are TRBV29-1 and TRBJ1-1; TRBD1 is a possible D gene (6 bases). The CDR3 has 14 residues. The germline V gene has CDR1 SQVTM and CDR2 ANQGSEA. The V and J ends lost 3 bases and 3 bases respectively, with 14 bases between them. CDR3 protein: CSVEGGGRDTEAFF. As DNA, the CDR3 is TGCAGCGTTGAGGGGGGGGGCCGGGACACTGAAGCTTTCTTT.

This chain links TRBV4-1 with TRBJ1-6; D ambiguous. V was clipped by 0 bases and J by 1 base, with 10 bases between them. Germline V gene data show CDR1 as MGHRA and CDR2 as YSYEKL. This CDR3 contains 17 residues. This chain's CDR3 is CASSQDTVISYNSPLHF. The CDR3 region has the DNA TGCGCCAGCAGCCAAGATACAGTAATTTCCTATAATTCACCCCTCCACTTT.

The chain couples TRBV10-3 to TRBJ2-7; no firm D call. CDR1 ENHRY and CDR2 SYGVKD come from the germline V gene. The germline V and J ends were trimmed by 0 bases and 0 bases, with 12 bases remaining between them. The CDR3 runs 16 residues. The DNA for the CDR3 is TGTGCCATCAGTGAGTCGATTAGCCGTTTCTCCTACGAGCAGTACTTC. Its translation is CAISESISRFSYEQYF.

The genes are TRBV6-1 and TRBJ2-3, with D perhaps matching TRBD1 (6 bases). CDR3 length: 16 amino acids. Germline CDR1 MNHNS, CDR2 SASEGT. V was clipped by 3 bases and J by 2 bases, with 15 bases between them. This CDR3 reads CASSDRQVPSTDTQYF. CDR3 bases: TGTGCCAGCAGTGATCGACAGGTACCTTCCACAGATACGCAGTATTTT.

As concerns this clone: Other nucleotide sequences in the sample specify the same CDR3. V is TRBV18 and J is TRBJ1-1, with 10 bases that match TRBD1. The CDR3 extends over 15 amino acids. Trimming removed 3 bases from V and 5 bases from J; junction bases left unmatched: 6. The germline V gene has CDR1 KGHSH and CDR2 LQKENI. The CDR3 nucleotides are TGTGCCAGCTCACCCCTGGACAGGGGGGGAACTGAAGCTTTCTTT. This encodes CASSPLDRGGTEAFF.

The rearrangement uses TRBV5-1 and TRBJ2-5; D is possibly TRBD2 (5 bases). TRBJ2-7 matches the DNA end more closely, so the J call is doubtful. This CDR3 is built from 14 residues. From germline, CDR1 is SGHRS and CDR2 YFSETQ. CDR3 coding DNA: TGCGCCAGCAGCTTCGGGCCCGGGGTCTACGAGCAGTACTTC. Translation gives CASSFGPGVYEQYF.